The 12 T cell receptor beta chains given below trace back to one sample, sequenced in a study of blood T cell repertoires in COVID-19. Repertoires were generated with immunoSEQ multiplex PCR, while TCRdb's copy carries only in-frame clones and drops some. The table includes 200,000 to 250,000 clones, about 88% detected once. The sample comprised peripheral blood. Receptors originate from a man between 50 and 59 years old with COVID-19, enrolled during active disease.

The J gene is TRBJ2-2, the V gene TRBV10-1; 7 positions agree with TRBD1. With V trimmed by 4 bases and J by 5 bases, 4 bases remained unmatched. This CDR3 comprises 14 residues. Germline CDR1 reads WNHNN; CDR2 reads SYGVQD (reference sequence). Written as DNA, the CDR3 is TGCGCCAGCAGTGGAACAGGGGATACCGGGGAGCTGTTTTTT. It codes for CASSGTGDTGELFF.

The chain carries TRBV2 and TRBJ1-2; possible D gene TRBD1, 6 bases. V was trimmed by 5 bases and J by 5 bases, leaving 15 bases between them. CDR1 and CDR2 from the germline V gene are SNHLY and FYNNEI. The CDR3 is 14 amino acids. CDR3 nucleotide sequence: TGTGCCAGCAGTCCGAGACAGGCCACGTATGGCTACACCTTC. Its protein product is CASSPRQATYGYTF.

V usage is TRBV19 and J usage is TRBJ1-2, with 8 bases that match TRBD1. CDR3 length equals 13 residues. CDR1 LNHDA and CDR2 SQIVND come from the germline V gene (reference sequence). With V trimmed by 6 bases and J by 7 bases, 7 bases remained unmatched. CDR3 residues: CASSSRGQLGYTF. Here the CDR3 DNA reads TGTGCCAGTAGCTCCAGGGGGCAACTTGGCTACACCTTC.

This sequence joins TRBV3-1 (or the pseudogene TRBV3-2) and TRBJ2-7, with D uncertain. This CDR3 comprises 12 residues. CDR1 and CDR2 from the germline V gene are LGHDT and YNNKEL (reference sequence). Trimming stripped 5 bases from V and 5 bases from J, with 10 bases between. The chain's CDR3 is CASSTLRDEQYF. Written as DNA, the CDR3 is TGTGCCAGCAGCACACTACGAGACGAGCAGTACTTC.

For the CDR3, the DNA is TGTGCCAGCAGCCCGCGGGACGGGTACTACGAGCAGTACTTC. Encoded protein: CASSPRDGYYEQYF. The chain uses TRBV9 and TRBJ2-7; tentative D call: TRBD2 (6 bases). CDR1 and CDR2 from the germline V gene are SGDLS and YYNGEE. This CDR3 is built from 14 residues. V dropped 4 bases and J dropped 3 bases, with 14 bases sitting between them.

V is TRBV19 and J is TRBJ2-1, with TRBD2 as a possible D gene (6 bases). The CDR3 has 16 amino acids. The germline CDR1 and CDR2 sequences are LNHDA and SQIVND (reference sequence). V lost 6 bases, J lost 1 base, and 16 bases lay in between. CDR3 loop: CASSPFTGVSYNEQFF. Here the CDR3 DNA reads TGTGCCAGTAGCCCTTTTACGGGAGTATCCTACAATGAGCAGTTCTTC.

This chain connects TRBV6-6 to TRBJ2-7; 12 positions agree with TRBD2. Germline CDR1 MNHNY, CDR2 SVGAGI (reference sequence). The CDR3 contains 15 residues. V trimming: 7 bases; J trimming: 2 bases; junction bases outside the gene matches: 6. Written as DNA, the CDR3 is TGTGCCAGCAACCTAGCGGGAGGGCCAGCCTACGAGCAGTACTTC. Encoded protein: CASNLAGGPAYEQYF.

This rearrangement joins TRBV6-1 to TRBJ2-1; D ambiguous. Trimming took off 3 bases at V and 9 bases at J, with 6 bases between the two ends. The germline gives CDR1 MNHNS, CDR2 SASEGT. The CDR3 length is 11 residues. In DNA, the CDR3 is TGTGCCAGCAGTGAGAGAGGTGAGCAGTTCTTC. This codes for CASSERGEQFF.

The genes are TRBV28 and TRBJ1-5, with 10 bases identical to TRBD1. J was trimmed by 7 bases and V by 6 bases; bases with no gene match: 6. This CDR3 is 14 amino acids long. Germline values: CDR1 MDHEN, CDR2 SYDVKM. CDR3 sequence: CASRPTGGSQPQHF. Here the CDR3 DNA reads TGTGCCAGCAGGCCGACAGGGGGCAGCCAGCCCCAGCATTTT. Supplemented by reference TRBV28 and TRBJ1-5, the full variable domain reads DVKVTQSSRYLVKRTGEKVFLECVQDMDHENMFWYRQDPGLGLRLIYFSYDVKMKEKGDIPEGYSVSREKKERFSLILESASTNQTSMYLCASRPTGGSQPQHFGDGTRLSIL.

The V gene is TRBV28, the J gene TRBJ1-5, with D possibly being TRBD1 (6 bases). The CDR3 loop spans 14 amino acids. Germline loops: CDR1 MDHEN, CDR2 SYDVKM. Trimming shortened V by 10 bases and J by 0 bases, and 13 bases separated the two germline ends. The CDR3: CAMQDSHSNQPQHF. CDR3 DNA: TGTGCCATGCAGGACAGTCATAGCAATCAGCCCCAGCATTTT.

As DNA, the CDR3 is TGTGCCAGCAGGACAGGTTTCGACGCCGGGGAGCTGTTTTTT. Translated, it gives CASRTGFDAGELFF. This sequence joins TRBV27 and TRBJ2-2; D is perhaps TRBD1 (6 bases). This CDR3 spans 14 amino acids. Germline CDR1 and CDR2: MNHEY and SMNVEV (reference sequence). V lost 6 bases, J lost 6 bases, and 14 bases lay in between.

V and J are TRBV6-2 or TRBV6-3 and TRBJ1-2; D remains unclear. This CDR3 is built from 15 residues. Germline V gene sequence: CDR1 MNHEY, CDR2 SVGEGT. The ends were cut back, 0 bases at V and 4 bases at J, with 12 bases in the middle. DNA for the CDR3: TGTGCCAGCAGTTACTCGCGTCGAAGTCTCTATGGCTACACCTTC. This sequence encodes CASSYSRRSLYGYTF.